This is a list of T cell receptor beta chains from one sample in a study of human T cells and chemical hapten exposure. TCRdb analysed the RACE reads with MiXCR anew, one entry per CDR3 protein. The data show around 95,000 distinct CDR3 sequences, 10% to 12% seen once. The material was whole blood, obtained in connection with sensitization to the hapten diphenylcyclopropenone (DPC). The receptors here all came from an older woman with alopecia areata. Some clones in this sample may be carry-over from other donors' samples. CDR3s include the opening cysteine and the closing phenylalanine or tryptophan. The D gene is left open where the match is weak. Clone sizes are given selectively: once, few, many, or a class where the clone is expanded.

j_call d_call clone_size v_call cdr3_aa cdr3_nt
TRBJ2-1 TRBD1 many TRBV7-3 CASASQGFVEQFF TGTGCCAGCGCTTCACAGGGGTTCGTTGAGCAGTTCTTC
TRBJ2-3 . few TRBV27 CASSDGLSDTQYF TGTGCCAGCAGCGATGGACTGTCGGATACGCAGTATTTT
TRBJ2-3 TRBD2 many TRBV11-2 CASSLGSGGSKDTQYF TGTGCCAGCAGCTTAGGTAGCGGGGGGTCAAAAGATACGCAGTATTTT
TRBJ2-7 TRBD1 many TRBV30 CAWRGTGSSYEQYF TGTGCCTGGAGGGGGACAGGGAGCTCCTACGAGCAGTACTTC
TRBJ2-5 . few TRBV27 CASSLSSGALRETQYF TGTGCCAGCAGTTTATCTTCGGGGGCGCTTCGTGAGACCCAGTACTTC
TRBJ2-1 TRBD2 many TRBV20-1 CSASAAAGEGNEQFF TGCAGTGCTAGTGCCGCAGCGGGGGAGGGCAATGAGCAGTTCTTC
TRBJ2-7 . few TRBV20-1 CSADSSTEGTYEQYF TGCAGTGCTGATTCGAGTACAGAGGGAACCTACGAGCAGTACTTC
TRBJ2-1 . many TRBV7-9 CASSLKGSSYNEQFF TGTGCCAGCAGCTTAAAGGGGAGCTCCTACAATGAGCAGTTCTTC
TRBJ1-5 . . TRBV20-1 CSARDRELSQPEHF TGCAGTGCTAGAGACAGGGAATTAAGTCAGCCCGAGCATTTT
TRBJ1-2 . many TRBV2 CASSEGLVANYGYTF TGTGCCAGCAGTGAAGGGCTCGTCGCAAACTATGGCTACACCTTC
TRBJ2-7 TRBD1 few TRBV7-9 CASSLQGGYEQYF TGTGCCAGCAGTTTACAGGGGGGCTACGAGCAGTACTTC
TRBJ2-7 TRBD2 few TRBV5-1 CASSLLGGSAYEQYF TGCGCCAGCAGCTTGTTGGGGGGGTCGGCCTACGAGCAGTACTTC
TRBJ2-1 . few TRBV2 CASSEQGPNEQFF TGTGCCAGCAGTGAACAGGGCCCCAATGAGCAGTTCTTC
TRBJ2-7 . . TRBV2 CASRLSYEQNF TGTGCCAGCAGGCTAAGCTACGAGCAGAACTTC
TRBJ1-6 . many TRBV20-1 CSANRERSPLHF TGCAGTGCTAACAGGGAAAGGTCACCCCTCCACTTT
TRBJ1-2 . many TRBV6-2/TRBV6-3 CASRGQLYGYTF TGTGCCAGCCGCGGACAGCTCTATGGCTACACCTTC
TRBJ2-4 . many TRBV2 CASTGVGKNIQYF TGTGCCAGCACCGGGGTGGGAAAAAACATTCAGTACTTC
TRBJ2-1 TRBD1 . TRBV20-1 CSASSGTALLVYYNEQFF TGCAGTGCTAGCTCGGGGACAGCTCTCCTCGTTTACTACAATGAGCAGTTCTTC
TRBJ1-1 . few TRBV30 CAWTVSANTEAFF TGTGCCTGGACAGTATCCGCGAACACTGAAGCTTTCTTT
TRBJ1-1 . many TRBV4-1 CASSQARQTSQLNTEAFF TGCGCCAGCAGCCAAGCAAGACAGACCAGCCAACTCAACACTGAAGCTTTCTTT
TRBJ1-3 . many TRBV6-5 CASSYSFTDSGNTIYF TGTGCCAGCAGTTACTCGTTCACAGACTCTGGAAACACCATATATTTT
TRBJ2-5 TRBD1 many TRBV6-2/TRBV6-3 CASRMGDRGTQYF TGTGCCAGCAGAATGGGGGACAGAGGGACCCAGTACTTC
TRBJ1-1 . few TRBV6-1 CASSELPGPTEAFF TGTGCCAGCAGTGAATTACCAGGGCCCACTGAAGCTTTCTTT
TRBJ2-2 . many TRBV7-9 CASSLGGAGELFF TGTGCCAGCAGCTTAGGGGGAGCCGGGGAGCTGTTTTTT
TRBJ2-3 . many TRBV20-1 CSALYSVATDTQYF TGCAGTGCTCTTTATAGCGTGGCCACAGATACGCAGTATTTT
TRBJ1-2 . few TRBV18 CASSPRGQDYGYTF TGTGCCAGCTCACCTCGAGGGCAGGACTATGGCTACACCTTC
TRBJ1-4 . few TRBV29-1 CSVAPGRTNEKLFF TGCAGCGTCGCCCCCGGGAGGACTAATGAAAAACTGTTTTTT
TRBJ1-1 . many TRBV6-1 CASSPTLNVRGMNTEAFF TGTGCCAGCAGTCCTACCCTCAATGTTAGGGGTATGAACACTGAAGCTTTCTTT
TRBJ2-7 . many TRBV5-1 CASSYMTWDGGYEQYF TGCGCCAGCAGCTATATGACTTGGGACGGCGGTTACGAGCAGTACTTC
TRBJ2-3 . few TRBV20-1 CSAGDRYTDTQYF TGCAGTGCTGGGGACCGCTACACAGATACGCAGTATTTT
TRBJ1-1 . many TRBV7-2 CASTDNPPTEAFF TGTGCCAGCACCGACAATCCCCCCACTGAAGCTTTCTTT
TRBJ2-1 . . TRBV20-1 CSALRGANEQFF TGCAGTGCTCTCCGGGGGGCCAATGAGCAGTTCTTC
TRBJ1-1 . many TRBV12-3/TRBV12-4 CASSLNPTANTEAFF TGTGCCAGCAGTTTAAACCCGACAGCCAACACTGAAGCTTTCTTT
TRBJ2-5 TRBD1 many TRBV5-4 CASSRGTVETQYF TGTGCCAGCAGCCGTGGGACAGTAGAGACCCAGTACTTC
TRBJ1-1 . . TRBV6-5 CASSYSEVDTEAFF TGTGCCAGCAGTTACAGCGAGGTCGACACTGAAGCTTTCTTT
TRBJ2-2 TRBD1 . TRBV30 CAQEDTGGTGELFF TGTGCTCAAGAAGACACAGGGGGCACCGGGGAGCTGTTTTTT
TRBJ1-4 . . TRBV7-9 CASSLGGIGEKLFF TGTGCCAGCAGCTTGGGGGGGATCGGAGAAAAACTGTTTTTT
TRBJ2-1 . many TRBV5-1 CASSLGQSSYNEQFF TGCGCCAGCAGCTTGGGGCAGAGCTCCTACAATGAGCAGTTCTTC
TRBJ2-5 TRBD1 . TRBV4-1 CASSPRFGDRGPQETQYF TGCGCCAGCAGCCCCCGATTTGGGGACAGGGGGCCCCAAGAGACCCAGTACTTC
TRBJ1-1 . . TRBV5-1 CASSLGGSYTEAFF TGCGCCAGCAGCTTGGGAGGTTCGTACACTGAAGCTTTCTTT
TRBJ2-1 . many TRBV9 CASSVSGTPVNEQFF TGTGCCAGCAGCGTCTCTGGGACCCCGGTCAATGAGCAGTTCTTC
TRBJ1-3 . many TRBV7-3 CASSLSGSSGNTIYF TGTGCCAGCAGCCTATCAGGATCCTCTGGAAACACCATATATTTT
TRBJ1-5 . few TRBV2 CASRRGENSNQPQHF TGTGCCAGCCGAAGGGGCGAGAATAGCAATCAGCCCCAGCATTTT
TRBJ2-7 TRBD1 . TRBV10-3 CAIRRQGPYEQYF TGTGCCATCAGGAGACAGGGTCCCTACGAGCAGTACTTC
TRBJ2-7 TRBD2 many TRBV29-1 CSVVASGASSYEQYF TGCAGCGTTGTAGCAAGCGGGGCGAGTTCATACGAGCAGTACTTC
TRBJ2-1 . . TRBV9 CASSVSGTQLYNEQFF TGTGCCAGCAGCGTCTCCGGGACTCAACTATACAATGAGCAGTTCTTC
TRBJ1-2 . few TRBV18 CASSPPDSVCTF TGTGCCAGCTCACCACCGGACAGCGTCTGCACCTTC
TRBJ2-3 . many TRBV12-3/TRBV12-4 CAITDPGTDTQYF TGTGCCATCACCGACCCGGGCACAGATACGCAGTATTTT
TRBJ2-3 TRBD2 . TRBV27 CASMMRTRDTQYF TGTGCCAGCATGATGAGGACTAGAGATACGCAGTATTTT
TRBJ1-2 . once TRBV7-2 CASSLNGDGYSF TGTGCCAGCAGCTTAAACGGAGATGGCTACTCCTTC
TRBJ1-2 TRBD1 few TRBV4-1 CASSQTGQGYGYTF TGCGCCAGCAGCCAGACGGGACAGGGTTATGGCTACACCTTC
TRBJ2-1 . . TRBV5-1 CASSLMGLGNNEQFF TGCGCCAGCAGCTTGATGGGACTGGGAAACAATGAGCAGTTCTTC
TRBJ2-5 . . TRBV11-2 CASSWSVGETQYF TGTGCCAGCAGCTGGAGCGTCGGAGAGACCCAGTACTTC
TRBJ1-2 . few TRBV2 CASSRSRLGGNYGYTF TGTGCCAGCAGTAGAAGCAGGCTCGGGGGGAACTATGGCTACACCTTC
TRBJ2-7 TRBD2 once TRBV11-2 CASSLELAGSYEQYF TGTGCCAGCAGCTTAGAACTAGCGGGCTCCTACGAGCAGTACTTC
TRBJ2-7 . few TRBV7-2 CASSSYRELGYEQYF TGTGCCAGCAGCTCCTACAGGGAATTGGGCTACGAGCAGTACTTC
TRBJ2-7 . many TRBV10-3 CAISERGGGQYF TGTGCCATCAGTGAGCGGGGCGGCGGGCAGTACTTC
TRBJ1-5 TRBD1 many TRBV18 CASSPEGQGNQPQHF TGTGCCAGCTCACCAGAAGGACAGGGGAATCAGCCCCAGCATTTT
TRBJ2-1 . many TRBV5-1 CASSPITAGDGEQFF TGCGCCAGCAGCCCTATAACAGCAGGGGATGGTGAGCAGTTCTTC
TRBJ2-7 . many TRBV2 CASRASNGQPEQYF TGTGCCAGCAGAGCCTCGAACGGTCAGCCTGAGCAGTACTTC